This passage covers 16 T cell receptor beta chains from one sample sequenced in a study of T cell responses to AZD1222 COVID-19 vaccine. TCRdb keeps only in-frame clones here, not all; method: immunoSEQ multiplex PCR. The repertoire holds over 150,000 clones, approximately 90% seen once, with 3% to 3.5% in the top ten. This sample comprised peripheral blood, obtained on day 0 of AZD1222 vaccination. The receptors were gathered from an adult in good health.

The V gene is TRBV4-3, the J gene TRBJ2-7; 10 bases are a match to TRBD2. The germline CDR1 and CDR2 sequences are LGHNA and YSLEER. The ends lost 1 base at V and 0 bases at J; junction bases unmatched: 9. This CDR3 comprises 18 residues. CDR3 protein: CASSQGVSGGFSSYEQYF. In DNA, the CDR3 is TGCGCCAGCAGCCAAGGGGTTAGCGGGGGGTTCTCCTCCTACGAGCAGTACTTC.

The J gene is TRBJ1-3, the V gene TRBV9; D possibly corresponds to TRBD1 (5 bases). The CDR3 is 13 residues long. V lost 4 bases and J lost 8, with 13 bases in between. Germline V gene lookup returns CDR1 SGDLS and CDR2 YYNGEE. This chain's CDR3 is CASSRQGWDTIYF. For the CDR3, the DNA is TGTGCCAGCAGCAGGCAGGGTTGGGACACCATATATTTT.

The chain recombines TRBV6-2 or TRBV6-3 with TRBJ1-5; D unresolved. CDR3 length: 16 amino acids. Germline V lookup: CDR1 MNHEY, CDR2 SVGEGT. V was clipped by 2 bases and J by 3 bases, with 14 bases between them. CDR3 sequence reads: CASSYIPTLLNQPQHF. In DNA form, the CDR3 reads TGTGCCAGCAGTTACATCCCCACGTTGCTCAATCAGCCCCAGCATTTT.

The chain carries TRBV5-1 and TRBJ1-6, with 7 bases that match TRBD1. Germline values: CDR1 SGHRS, CDR2 YFSETQ. The CDR3 runs to 18 residues. V shed 3 bases, J shed 0 bases, and the junction held 9 bases outside the gene matches. In DNA form, the CDR3 reads TGCGCCAGCAGCTCTGGACAGGCCCTGAGCTCCTATAATTCACCCCTCCACTTT. Translating gives CASSSGQALSSYNSPLHF.

CDR3: CASSLVRWGSEQYF. In DNA form, the CDR3 reads TGTGCCAGCAGCTTAGTTAGGTGGGGATCCGAGCAGTACTTC. The chain has TRBV7-2 and TRBJ2-7; no reliable D call. The ends were cut back, 1 base at V and 6 bases at J, with 13 bases in the middle. In germline, CDR1 is SGHTA, CDR2 FQGNSA. The CDR3 is 14 residues long.

The chain has TRBV18 and TRBJ1-5; possible D gene TRBD1, 6 bases. Looked up from germline, CDR1 is KGHSH and CDR2 is LQKENI. This CDR3 spans 13 amino acids. Trimming took off 4 bases at V and 4 bases at J, with 8 bases between the two ends. The CDR3 DNA sequence: TGTGCCAGCTCACAGGACAGTAATCAGCCCCAGCATTTT. It is translated as CASSQDSNQPQHF.

In its sample, this clone was seen a few times. The genes are TRBV4-3 and TRBJ2-2; D gene uncertain. The CDR3 spans 15 residues. Trimming took off 4 bases at V and 4 bases at J, with 13 bases between the two ends. Germline CDR1 reads LGHNA; CDR2 reads YSLEER. CDR3 sequence reads: CASSPDPTVTGELFF. CDR3 sequence (DNA): TGCGCCAGCAGCCCGGACCCGACTGTCACCGGGGAGCTGTTTTTT.

There are a few counts of this clone. The chain couples TRBV7-3 to TRBJ2-7; tentatively, D is TRBD2 (5 bases). The CDR3 has 13 amino acids. In germline, CDR1 is SGHTA, CDR2 FQGTGA. Trimming left V 1 base short and J 6 bases short, with 10 bases between. The CDR3 protein is CASSLNPEGEQYF. The CDR3 DNA reads as TGTGCCAGCAGCTTAAACCCTGAGGGCGAGCAGTACTTC.

The genes are TRBV12-3 or TRBV12-4 and TRBJ2-5; D remains unclear. CDR3 length: 12 residues. V was shortened by 8 bases and J by 5 bases, with 12 bases between the two germline ends. The CDR3 sequence is CASGEAKETQYF. CDR3 sequence (DNA): TGTGCCAGCGGAGAGGCCAAGGAGACCCAGTACTTC.

This chain's CDR3 is CASSLVLAGGHNEQFF. The CDR3 DNA sequence: TGTGCCAGCAGCTTAGTCTTAGCGGGGGGGCACAATGAGCAGTTCTTC. The V and J genes are TRBV7-8 and TRBJ2-1; 11 bases are shared with TRBD2. Per the germline V gene, CDR1 is SGHVS and CDR2 is FQNEAQ. This CDR3 region has 16 residues. The V segment lost 1 base and the J segment 5 bases; nucleotides outside the gene matches: 4.

The chain is built from TRBV6-5 and TRBJ1-6; 8 positions match TRBD1. The J segment lost 4 bases and the V segment lost 2 bases, leaving 1 base of the junction unmatched. This CDR3 has 15 amino acids. From germline, CDR1 is MNHEY and CDR2 SVGAGI. The CDR3 sequence: CASSYRTGYNSPLHF. The CDR3 DNA sequence: TGTGCCAGCAGTTACCGGACAGGGTATAATTCACCCCTCCACTTT.

This chain uses TRBV27 with TRBJ1-5; D is unresolved. This CDR3 contains 13 residues. In germline, CDR1 is MNHEY, CDR2 SMNVEV (reference sequence). Trimming took off 6 bases at V and 6 bases at J, with 12 bases between the two ends. CDR3 in amino acids: CASSPRGLQPQHF. CDR3 coding DNA: TGTGCCAGCAGCCCCCGGGGTCTTCAGCCCCAGCATTTT.

V and J are TRBV3-1 (or the pseudogene TRBV3-2) and TRBJ1-3; possibly TRBD1 for D (5 bases). The CDR3 is 15 amino acids. V lost 0 bases to trimming and J lost 2 bases, with 8 bases between them. Looked up from germline, CDR1 is LGHDT and CDR2 is YNNKEL (reference sequence). The CDR3: CASSQDRAPGNTIYF. DNA of the CDR3: TGTGCCAGCAGCCAAGACAGGGCCCCTGGAAACACCATATATTTT.

This clone was observed a handful of times. This sequence joins TRBV24-1 and TRBJ2-7; unclear D gene. Trimming shortened V by 9 bases and J by 0 bases, and 17 bases separated the two germline ends. Looked up from germline, CDR1 is KGHDR and CDR2 is SFDVKD. This CDR3 comprises 15 residues. CDR3 residues: CATGSEDRSSYEQYF. The CDR3 DNA sequence: TGTGCCACCGGGTCGGAAGATAGGAGCTCCTACGAGCAGTACTTC.

V usage is TRBV7-6 and J usage is TRBJ2-3; the match to TRBD2 covers 8 bases. V lost 6 bases, J lost 2 bases, and 13 bases stayed unmatched. The CDR3 runs 17 residues. Germline V gives CDR1 SGHVS, CDR2 FNYEAQ. CDR3 sequence reads: CASSYNSGAPPTDTQYF. CDR3 nucleotides: TGTGCCAGCAGTTACAATAGCGGGGCCCCTCCCACAGATACGCAGTATTTT.

This chain connects TRBV7-2 to TRBJ2-2, with 11 bases identical to TRBD2. The germline V gene has CDR1 SGHTA and CDR2 FQGNSA. Losses at the gene ends were 5 bases for V and 4 bases for J; bases not matched to a gene: 6. CDR3 size: 16 residues. CDR3 amino acids: CASSHVAGGLTGELFF. The DNA for the CDR3 is TGTGCCAGCAGCCACGTAGCGGGGGGGCTCACCGGGGAGCTGTTTTTT. The entire variable domain, with the rest obtained from reference TRBV7-2 and TRBJ2-2, is as follows: GAGVSQSPSNKVTEKGKDVELRCDPISGHTALYWYRQSLGQGLEFLIYFQGNSAPDKSGLPSDRFSAERTGGSVSTLTIQRTQQEDSAVYLCASSHVAGGLTGELFFGEGSRLTVL.